This TCR beta chain was sequenced in a study of identical twins. Study-wide results and limits: Compared with models, monozygotic twins showed more out-of-frame TCR alpha sharing. Abundant beta clonotypes from cord blood bore fewer insertions; memory repertoires lacked this pattern. Conclusions leaned on cross-sectional statistical analysis and did not track the same donors over time.

Each cDNA held unique molecular identifiers, and template switching gave it a universal primer site. TCRdb analysed the 5' RACE reads with MiXCR anew, one entry per CDR3 protein. The sample has hundreds of thousands of distinct CDR3 sequences, 7.5% seen once; the top ten hold about 2%. This clonotype was counted ten times or more. Antigen specificity is unknown. V was clipped by 4 bases and J by 4 bases; unmatched bases: 10. CDR3 size: 16 residues. CDR1 is MNHEY, CDR2 SVGAGI, per germline. The same data also went into a second study, on yellow fever vaccine responses in identical twins.

The sample consisted of memory (CD45RO+) T cells sorted from blood. The chain couples TRBV6-5 to TRBJ2-3; 8 nucleotides match TRBD1. This TCR came from a young woman in good health. This CDR3 is CASSSRTGRSADTQYF. The CDR3 DNA sequence: TGTGCCAGCAGTTCGCGGACAGGGAGGTCGGCAGATACGCAGTATTTT.